This record looks at one TCR beta chain sequence and its context. Its cognate antigen is unknown. The record originates from a study of OX40 agonist ivuxolimab in advanced cancers. Background on the study: Patients received ivuxolimab, an agonistic anti-OX40 (CD134) antibody. Patients were dosed intravenously with ivuxolimab at 0.01 to 10 mg/kg every 2 weeks.

Method: immunoSEQ multiplex PCR; TCRdb's copy keeps in-frame clones and lacks some. The table has about 38,000 clones, approximately 79% seen once; the top ten hold around 8%. V was cut by 3 bases and J by 10 bases, with 13 bases left in between. Germline CDR1 reads SQVTM; CDR2 reads ANQGSEA. The CDR3 consists of 12 residues. The study's findings and limits: The antigen specificity of the peripheral T cells (those that were expanded) was not determined.

The V call is TRBV29-1, the J call TRBJ2-1; weak D call: TRBD1 (5 bases). The sequence came from an adult with an advanced solid tumor such as melanoma, head and neck, liver or kidney cancer. The sequenced sample was CD4+ or CD8+ T cells sorted from blood, obtained in a trial of the OX40 agonist ivuxolimab. CDR3 nucleotide sequence: TGCAGCGTTGAGATCGTGGGGCGAGAGCAGTTCTTC. Translation: CSVEIVGREQFF.